This TCR beta chain was sequenced in a study of T cells in Graves' hyperthyroidism and ophthalmopathy. Criteria for exclusion of patients were uncontrolled infection, other autoimmune disease, pregnancy or lactation. Amplification of TCR beta CDR3 regions was performed using RNA transcripts as template. The study used the HTBI primer set for a first-round RT-PCR of the TCR CDR3. TCRdb reanalysed the multiplex PCR reads using MiXCR and keeps one entry per CDR3 protein. Here the sample spans hundreds of thousands of distinct CDR3 sequences, 15% to 19% being singletons. Findings and caveats of the study: Prediction of ophthalmopathy progression came a median roughly 6.7 months pre-onset.

This clonotype was counted many times. The antigen is unknown. CDR3 size: 15 residues. J was trimmed by 9 bases and V by 1 base; bases with no gene match: 7. Sequenced material: blood. The chain is built from TRBV12-3 or TRBV12-4 and TRBJ2-4; 9 positions agree with TRBD2. The receptor was isolated from a woman between 18 and 29 years old with Graves' hyperthyroidism. CDR3 sequence reads: CASSLGGGRVTIQYF. CDR3 sequence (DNA): TGTGCCAGCAGTTTAGGGGGCGGGAGGGTCACCATTCAGTACTTC.